The present T cell receptor (beta chain) was sequenced within a study of cytomegalovirus exposure and HLA in healthy donors. With regard to this clone: Its antigen is still unknown.

The CDR3 has 12 residues. Germline assignment: CDR1 SNHLY and CDR2 FYNNEI. The ends lost 8 bases at V and 2 bases at J; junction bases unmatched: 3. Study-wide results and limits: Sequence variants that were highly shared formed a cluster that was likely a sequencing artifact.

PCR was performed using 60 Vbeta and 13 Jbeta primers. Sequenced by immunoSEQ multiplex PCR; TCRdb stores in-frame clones only, minus some. Of around 250,000 clones in the sample, 80% to 95% were seen once. The TCR sequence derives from a girl aged 2 to 10 in good health and CMV-seronegative. Material for sequencing was PBMCs. V usage is TRBV2 and J usage is TRBJ2-7; the match to TRBD1 covers 7 bases. CDR3 nucleotides: TGTGCCAGCTGGGACAGTCCCTACGAGCAGTACTTC. Amino acid sequence: CASWDSPYEQYF.